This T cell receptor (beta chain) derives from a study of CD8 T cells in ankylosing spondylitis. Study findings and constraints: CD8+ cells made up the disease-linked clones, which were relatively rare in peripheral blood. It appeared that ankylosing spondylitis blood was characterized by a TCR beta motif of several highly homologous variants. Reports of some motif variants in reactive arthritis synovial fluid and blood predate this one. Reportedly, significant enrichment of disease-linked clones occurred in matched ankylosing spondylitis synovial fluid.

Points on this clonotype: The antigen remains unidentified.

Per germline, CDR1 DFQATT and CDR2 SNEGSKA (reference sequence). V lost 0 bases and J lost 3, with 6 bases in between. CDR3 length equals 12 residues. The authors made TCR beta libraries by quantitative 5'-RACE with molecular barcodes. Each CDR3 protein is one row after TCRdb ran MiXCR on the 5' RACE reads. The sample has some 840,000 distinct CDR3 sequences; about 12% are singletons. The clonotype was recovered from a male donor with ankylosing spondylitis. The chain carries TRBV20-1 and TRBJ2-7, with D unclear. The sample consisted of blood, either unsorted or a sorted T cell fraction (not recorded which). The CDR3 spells CSARDHNYEQYF. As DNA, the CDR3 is TGCAGTGCTAGAGATCACAACTACGAGCAGTACTTC.